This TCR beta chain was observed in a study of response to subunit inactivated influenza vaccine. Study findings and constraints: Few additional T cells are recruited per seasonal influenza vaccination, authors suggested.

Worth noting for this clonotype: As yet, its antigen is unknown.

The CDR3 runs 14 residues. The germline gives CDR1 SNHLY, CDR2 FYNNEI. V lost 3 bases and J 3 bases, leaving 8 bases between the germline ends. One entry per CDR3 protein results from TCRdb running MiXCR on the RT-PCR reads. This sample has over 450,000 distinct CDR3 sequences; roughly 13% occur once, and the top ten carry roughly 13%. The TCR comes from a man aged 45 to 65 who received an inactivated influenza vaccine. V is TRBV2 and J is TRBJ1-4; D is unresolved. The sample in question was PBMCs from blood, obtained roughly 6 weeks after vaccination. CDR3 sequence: CASSDRIPNEKLFF. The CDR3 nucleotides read TGTGCCAGCAGTGACAGGATCCCTAATGAAAAACTGTTTTTT.